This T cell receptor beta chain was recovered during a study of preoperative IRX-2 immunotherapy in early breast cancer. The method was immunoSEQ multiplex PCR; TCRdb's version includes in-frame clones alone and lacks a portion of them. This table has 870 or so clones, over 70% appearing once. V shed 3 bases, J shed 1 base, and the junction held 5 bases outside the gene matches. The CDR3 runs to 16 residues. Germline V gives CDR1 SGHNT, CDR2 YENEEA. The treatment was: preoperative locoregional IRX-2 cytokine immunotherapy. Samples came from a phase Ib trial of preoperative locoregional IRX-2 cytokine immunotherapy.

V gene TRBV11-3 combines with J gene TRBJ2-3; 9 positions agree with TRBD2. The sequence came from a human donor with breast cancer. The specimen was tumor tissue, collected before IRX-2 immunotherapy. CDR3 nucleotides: TGTGCCAGCAGCTTCTTAGCGGGAGTAGGCACAGATACGCAGTATTTT. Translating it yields CASSFLAGVGTDTQYF.